This note documents a single TCR beta chain sequence. The entry originates in a study of T cell changes during pregnancy in multiple sclerosis. V lost 4 bases and J 4 bases, leaving 15 bases between the germline ends. This CDR3 spans 15 amino acids. In germline, CDR1 is SGDLS, CDR2 YYNGEE. Using immunoSEQ multiplex PCR, the repertoire was profiled, and TCRdb retains in-frame clones only, with some absent. This sample has about 75,000 clones, with over 80% found just once. Sequenced material: CD4+ T cells from peripheral blood mononuclear cells, taken before pregnancy. This receptor was taken from a female donor with multiple sclerosis, enrolled in a pregnancy study. The rearrangement uses TRBV9 and TRBJ1-5, with D perhaps matching TRBD1 (6 bases). The CDR3 sequence: CASSPDGQPNQPQHF. For the CDR3, the DNA is TGTGCCAGCAGCCCCGACGGACAGCCAAATCAGCCCCAGCATTTT.